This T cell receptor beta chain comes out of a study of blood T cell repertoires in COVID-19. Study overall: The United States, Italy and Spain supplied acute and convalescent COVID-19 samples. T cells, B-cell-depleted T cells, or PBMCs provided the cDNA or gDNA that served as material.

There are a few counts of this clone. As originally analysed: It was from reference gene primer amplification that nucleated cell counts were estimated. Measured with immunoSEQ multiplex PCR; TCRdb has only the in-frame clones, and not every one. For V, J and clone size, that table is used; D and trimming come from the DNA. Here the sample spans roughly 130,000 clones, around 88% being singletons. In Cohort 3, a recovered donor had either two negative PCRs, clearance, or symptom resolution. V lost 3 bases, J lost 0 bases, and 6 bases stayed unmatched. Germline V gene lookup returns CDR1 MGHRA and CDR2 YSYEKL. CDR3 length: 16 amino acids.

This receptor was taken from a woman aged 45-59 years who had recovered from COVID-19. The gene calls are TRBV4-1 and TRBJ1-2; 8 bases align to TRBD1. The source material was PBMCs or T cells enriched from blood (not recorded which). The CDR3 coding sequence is TGCGCCAGCAGCCAGGAGCAGGGGGCCACTAACTATGGCTACACCTTC. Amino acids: CASSQEQGATNYGYTF.